This T cell receptor (beta chain) was obtained from a study of shared clonotypes between healthy human individuals. Study context: The cohort comprised a couple of women and a few men. Their ages spanned 18 to 49 years. Each donor's CD8 memory used one plate, CD8 naive two, each CD4 subset three.

The germline CDR1 and CDR2 sequences are SGHVS and FQNEAQ. V trimming: 5 bases; J trimming: 4 bases; junction bases outside the gene matches: 8. The CDR3 contains 16 residues. Broader study findings: Larger estimated richness was generally seen in naive subsets than in memory subsets.

In regard to this clone: What it recognizes is unknown.

An assay was performed, and its level was deep. Clones were read by immunoSEQ multiplex PCR, and TCRdb kept only the in-frame ones, dropping some. The sample includes 780,000 or so clones, roughly two thirds seen only once; the top ten take approximately 1.7%. Sequenced input: memory CD4+ T cells sorted from blood. Subset described: CD45RA-negative fraction. V and J are TRBV7-8 and TRBJ1-5; TRBD1 matches 10 bases. The clonotype was recovered from a woman under 40 in good health. The CDR3 protein is CASSPGTGAGNQPQHF. In DNA, the CDR3 is TGTGCCAGCAGCCCGGGGACAGGGGCGGGAAATCAGCCCCAGCATTTT.